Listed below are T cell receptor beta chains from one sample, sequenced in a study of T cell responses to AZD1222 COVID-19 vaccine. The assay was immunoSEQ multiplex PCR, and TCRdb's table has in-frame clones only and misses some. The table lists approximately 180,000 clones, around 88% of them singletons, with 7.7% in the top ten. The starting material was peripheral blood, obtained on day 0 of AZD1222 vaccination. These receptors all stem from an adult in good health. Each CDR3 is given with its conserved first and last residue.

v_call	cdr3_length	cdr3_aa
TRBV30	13	CALGVAGANVLTF
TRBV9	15	CASYGKDTHNQPQHF
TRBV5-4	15	CASSPETSRTDTQYF
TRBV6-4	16	CASSDYRALGANVLTF
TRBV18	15	CASSPLLRESEKLFF
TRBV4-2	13	CASSLTPNTEAFF
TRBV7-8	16	CASSLRGHWNTGELFF
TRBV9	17	CASSGGRDRAQDYGYTF
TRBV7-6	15	CATSRGVGDAQPQHF
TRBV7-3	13	CASSRGTAQEAFF
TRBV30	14	CAWTRTGGGQPQHF
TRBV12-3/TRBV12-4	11	CASSFGYEQYF
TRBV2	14	CASSEASGYQPQHF
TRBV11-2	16	CASSLGGAGVQETQYF
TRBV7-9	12	CASRGAKPRLFF
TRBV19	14	CASSPSATNEKLFF
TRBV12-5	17	CASGSSRDKISGNTIYF
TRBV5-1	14	CASSLTAAGSTIYF
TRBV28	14	CASSPTRESPEAFF
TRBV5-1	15	CASSLVQGAGSPLHF
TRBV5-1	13	CASSLADGYGYTF
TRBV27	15	CASSLRRTANTEAFF
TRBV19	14	CASSRTLNTGELFF
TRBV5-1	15	CASSLTGSYQETQYF
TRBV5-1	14	CASSLSGGTYEQYF
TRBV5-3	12	CARSFPPRAQYF
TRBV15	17	CATSRERGVSGTGELFF
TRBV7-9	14	CASSPRQSFYGYTF
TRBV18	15	CASSDRPGSTGELFF
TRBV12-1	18	CASPRPDCLVSSYNEQFF
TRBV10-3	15	CAISLQATGAGELFF
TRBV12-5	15	CASAPLAGGLNEQFF
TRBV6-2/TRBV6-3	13	CASSLTAGYGYTF
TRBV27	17	CASRQTGTSGGPDTQYF
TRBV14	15	CASSQEGTAIYEQYF
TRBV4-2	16	CASSQDQSQGAYGYTF
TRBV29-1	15	CSVALPLGRSYEQYF
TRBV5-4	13	CASSARANYGYTF
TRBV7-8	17	CASSLASTGRTSEKLFF
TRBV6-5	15	CASSYLGTGAYEQYF
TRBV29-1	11	CSAGIFGGYTF
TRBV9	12	CASGGLATEAFF
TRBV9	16	CASSVDRSATNEKLFF
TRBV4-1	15	CASSQEMGRHTEAFF
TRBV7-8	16	CASSDPGAPPTDTQYF
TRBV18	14	CASSPSGRSYEQYF
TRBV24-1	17	CATSDSRWLVCSWLRDF
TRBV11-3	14	CASSLTIAAGELFF
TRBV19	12	CASSVLQGAEAF
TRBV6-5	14	CASNLGGGTGELFF